One T cell receptor (beta chain) is described in this entry. A single count supports this clone. Its antigen remains undetermined. It has no much larger one-base neighbor in the sample; base qualities were not kept. V loses 3 bases of germline sequence and J loses 0 bases, and the interval between the two ends is 24 bases. Sequences LNHDA (CDR1) and SQIVND (CDR2) are obtained from the germline V gene (reference sequence). There are 20 amino acids in the CDR3, from cysteine to phenylalanine inclusive. The read is trimmed to its CDR3 DNA, 60 bases read in frame from base 1. This sample is drawn from a study of T cell changes during pregnancy in multiple sclerosis (dated by TCRdb to between 2019 and 2020). Some background on the complete study: Changes in the T cell repertoire over the course of pregnancy were examined in this study in women with multiple sclerosis.

Libraries were made using the immunoSEQ multiplex PCR assay. Sourced from immuneACCESS, this table was stored by TCRdb with only in-frame sequences that have V and J called. A share of the clones is absent; for the studies checked, an unresolved V gene accounts for under half, and the remainder has no known explanation. The sample table contains 57,000 or so clones; only one count was recorded for 90% of them. Almost 6.5% of the sample goes to the ten largest clones. Material: peripheral blood, obtained in the third trimester of pregnancy. The TCR sequence derives from a female donor in good health, enrolled as a control in a pregnancy study. The chain is encoded by TRBV19 joined to TRBJ1-5; the D segment could be TRBD1, given 5 matching bases. The sequenced DNA is TGTGCCAGTAGTATCGGACACGTACTCCCCCCTCCTTATAGCAATCAGCCCCAGCATTTT. Translated, this is CASSIGHVLPPPYSNQPQHF.